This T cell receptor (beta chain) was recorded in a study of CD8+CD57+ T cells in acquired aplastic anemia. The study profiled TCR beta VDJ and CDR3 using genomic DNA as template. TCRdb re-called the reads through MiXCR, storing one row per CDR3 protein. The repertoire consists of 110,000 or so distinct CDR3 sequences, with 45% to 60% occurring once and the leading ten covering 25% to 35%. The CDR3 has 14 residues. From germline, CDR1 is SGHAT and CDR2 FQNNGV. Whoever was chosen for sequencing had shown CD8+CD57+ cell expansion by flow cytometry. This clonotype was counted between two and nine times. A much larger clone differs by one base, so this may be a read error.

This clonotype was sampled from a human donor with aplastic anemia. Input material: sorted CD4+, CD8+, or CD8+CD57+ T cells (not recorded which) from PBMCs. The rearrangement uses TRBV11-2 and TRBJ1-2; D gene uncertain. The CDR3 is CASSGWTHGYGHTF. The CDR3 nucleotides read TGTGCCAGCAGCGGCTGGACTCACGGCTATGGCCACACCTTC.